This passage covers 26 T cell receptor beta chains from one sample sequenced in a study of T cell responses to AZD1222 COVID-19 vaccine (dated by TCRdb to about 2021). The library relied on the immunoSEQ multiplex PCR assay. TCRdb took this table from immuneACCESS and kept in-frame rearrangements with V and J called. Such tables lack part of the clones; where checked against another copy, unresolved V genes explain under half of the gap, and the rest is unexplained. A total of some 110,000 clones appear in this sample, roughly 89% of them only once. The ten largest clonotypes hold roughly 6.9% of the sample. Read against the paper, the sample's time point label means: about 28 days (+/-7) after the second vaccine dose. This specimen was peripheral blood, taken 28 days after the second AZD1222 dose. These TCRs come from an adult who received the AZD1222 COVID-19 vaccine.

The V gene is TRBV27, the J gene TRBJ1-1; D unclear. The germline V gene encodes CDR1 MNHEY and CDR2 SMNVEV (reference sequence). This CDR3 is built from 11 residues. Trimming pared 7 bases from V and 5 bases from J, leaving 8 bases between. The CDR3 nucleotides read TGTGCCAGCACCCGAGGGACTGAAGCTTTCTTT. Protein: CASTRGTEAFF.

This clone has a handful of counts. The rearrangement links TRBV9 to TRBJ1-2; 10 bases are shared with TRBD1. From germline, CDR1 is SGDLS and CDR2 YYNGEE. J gave up 6 bases and V 3 bases, and 5 bases lay outside the gene matches. This CDR3 has 14 residues. The CDR3 spells CASSEGQGYNGYTF. The CDR3 region has the DNA TGTGCCAGCAGCGAGGGACAGGGGTACAATGGCTACACCTTC.

V gene TRBV6-2 or TRBV6-3 combines with J gene TRBJ1-2, with TRBD1 as a possible D gene (6 bases). The ends were cut back, 1 base at V and 7 bases at J, with 10 bases in the middle. The germline gives CDR1 MNHEY, CDR2 SVGEGT. The length of the CDR3 is 13 residues. The CDR3 region has the DNA TGTGCCAGCAGTTACTGGGGGCGCGGTGGCTACACCTTC. Translating it yields CASSYWGRGGYTF.

This chain uses TRBV29-1 with TRBJ2-3, with D unresolved. Between the trimmed V and J ends, which lost 1 base and 2 bases, there was a span of 7 bases. Germline CDR1 and CDR2: SQVTM and ANQGSEA. This CDR3 spans 13 amino acids. The CDR3 DNA reads TGCAGCGTTGAAGGTTTAAACACAGATACGCAGTATTTT. It translates to CSVEGLNTDTQYF.

The genes are TRBV30 and TRBJ2-7; D is perhaps TRBD1 (6 bases). In germline, CDR1 is GTSNPN, CDR2 SVGIG (reference sequence). The CDR3 length is 14 residues. V dropped 1 base and J dropped 2 bases, with 12 bases sitting between them. CDR3 nucleotides: TGTGCCTGGAGTGGATGGACAGCACCCTACGAGCAGTACTTC. This codes for CAWSGWTAPYEQYF.

V gene TRBV7-3 combines with J gene TRBJ1-2, with D perhaps TRBD1 (5 bases). This CDR3 has 14 residues. Trimming stripped 5 bases from V and 2 bases from J, with 12 bases between. The germline CDR1 and CDR2 sequences are SGHTA and FQGTGA. CDR3 region: CASSAGPTNYGYTF. CDR3 nucleotides: TGTGCCAGCAGCGCGGGACCGACCAACTATGGCTACACCTTC.

The chain is built from TRBV3-1 (or the pseudogene TRBV3-2) and TRBJ1-1; a possible D gene is TRBD1 (6 bases). V lost 4 bases and J 2 bases, leaving 17 bases between the germline ends. CDR1 and CDR2 from the germline V gene are LGHDT and YNNKEL (reference sequence). There are 16 residues in the CDR3. CDR3 coding DNA: TGTGCCAGCAGCCTCAGGGGAGTAGAAGCAAACACTGAAGCTTTCTTT. Protein product: CASSLRGVEANTEAFF.

The V gene is TRBV18, the J gene TRBJ2-1, with TRBD2 matching 11 bases. Looked up from germline, CDR1 is KGHSH and CDR2 is LQKENI. V lost 3 bases, J lost 4 bases, and 5 bases stayed unmatched. The CDR3 extends over 16 amino acids. The CDR3 protein is CASSPILAGVYNEQFF. As DNA, the CDR3 is TGTGCCAGCTCACCCATACTAGCGGGAGTTTACAATGAGCAGTTCTTC.

The V call is TRBV7-2, the J call TRBJ2-7, with unresolved D. V lost 5 bases and J 0 bases, leaving 8 bases between the germline ends. This CDR3 is 13 amino acids long. CDR1 is SGHTA, CDR2 FQGNSA, per germline. The DNA for the CDR3 is TGTGCCAGCAGCCAGGCTAACTCCTACGAGCAGTACTTC. This encodes CASSQANSYEQYF. Drawing the rest from reference TRBV7-2 and TRBJ2-7, the complete variable domain is GAGVSQSPSNKVTEKGKDVELRCDPISGHTALYWYRQSLGQGLEFLIYFQGNSAPDKSGLPSDRFSAERTGGSVSTLTIQRTQQEDSAVYLCASSQANSYEQYFGPGTRLTVT.

This sequence joins TRBV30 and TRBJ2-2; 9 bases are a match to TRBD1. Germline loops: CDR1 GTSNPN, CDR2 SVGIG (reference sequence). After removal of 1 base from V and 6 bases from J, the junction contained 3 bases not matched to a gene. This CDR3 region has 14 residues. The CDR3 coding sequence is TGTGCCTGGAGTGAAGGGACAGGGTCCGGGGAGCTGTTTTTT. Translation gives CAWSEGTGSGELFF. Using reference TRBV30 and TRBJ2-2 for the parts outside the CDR3, the full variable domain is SQTIHQWPATLVQPVGSPLSLECTVEGTSNPNLYWYRQAAGRGLQLLFYSVGIGQISSEVPQNLSASRPQDRQFILSSKKLLLSDSGFYLCAWSEGTGSGELFFGEGSRLTVL.

V and J are TRBV18 and TRBJ2-3; 12 nucleotides match TRBD1. The CDR3 loop spans 20 amino acids. CDR1 and CDR2 (germline): KGHSH, LQKENI. V trimming: 2 bases; J trimming: 1 base; junction bases outside the gene matches: 13. In DNA form, the CDR3 reads TGTGCCAGCTCACCAGAAGTTTGGGACAGGGGGCGGTTCGGCACAGATACGCAGTATTTT. It yields the protein CASSPEVWDRGRFGTDTQYF.

The chain joins TRBV10-1 to TRBJ2-5; TRBD2 aligns across 10 bases. The length of the CDR3 is 18 residues. Germline assignment: CDR1 WNHNN and CDR2 SYGVQD (reference sequence). The ends lost 5 bases at V and 1 base at J; junction bases unmatched: 13. The CDR3 protein is CASSPGTSAFWGQETQYF. CDR3 DNA: TGCGCCAGCAGTCCCGGGACTAGCGCATTCTGGGGCCAAGAGACCCAGTACTTC.

The V gene is TRBV18, the J gene TRBJ1-5; TRBD1 agrees at 9 bases. CDR3 length: 16 amino acids. Trimming removed 8 bases from V and 3 bases from J; junction bases left unmatched: 11. Germline-derived CDR1 and CDR2 are KGHSH and LQKENI. The CDR3 DNA follows: TGTGCCAGCGGACGTGGGACAGGGATTCTCAATCAGCCCCAGCATTTT. The encoded protein is CASGRGTGILNQPQHF.

The chain joins TRBV6-1 to TRBJ1-2, with 7 bases aligning to TRBD1. V was pared by 1 base and J by 4 bases, with 6 bases of the junction left unmatched. CDR1 is MNHNS, CDR2 SASEGT, per germline. This CDR3 contains 15 residues. The CDR3 DNA sequence: TGTGCCAGCAGTGAAGGGACAGGAAGCCTCTATGGCTACACCTTC. This translates into CASSEGTGSLYGYTF.

This chain joins TRBV5-1 and TRBJ2-1; possible D gene TRBD2, 7 bases. CDR1 is SGHRS and CDR2 is YFSETQ in the germline V gene. This CDR3 spans 16 amino acids. The ends were cut back, 4 bases at V and 4 bases at J, with 18 bases in the middle. The CDR3: CASSPLGGAGYNEQFF. The CDR3 coding sequence is TGCGCCAGCAGCCCGCTGGGGGGGGCGGGGTACAATGAGCAGTTCTTC.

V gene TRBV10-3 combines with J gene TRBJ1-5; D remains ambiguous. Germline V gene sequence: CDR1 ENHRY, CDR2 SYGVKD. Trimming left V 4 bases short and J 4 bases short, with 11 bases between. The CDR3 is made up of 14 amino acids. In DNA, the CDR3 is TGTGCCATCAGTGCTACTGGTGGGAATCAGCCCCAGCATTTT. It yields the protein CAISATGGNQPQHF.

This chain connects TRBV30 to TRBJ2-3, with 8 bases aligning to TRBD2. Germline V gives CDR1 GTSNPN, CDR2 SVGIG (reference sequence). J lost 2 bases, V lost 4 bases, and 8 bases had no gene match. This CDR3 is built from 15 residues. In nucleotides, the CDR3 is TGTGCCTGGACTTCTGTAGCGGGAACCACAGATACGCAGTATTTT. The encoded protein is CAWTSVAGTTDTQYF.

The chain has TRBV9 and TRBJ1-1; no clear D. Trimming cost V 0 bases and J 4 bases, with 19 bases left between them. Germline V CDR1 and CDR2: SGDLS, YYNGEE. This CDR3 has 17 residues. The CDR3 here is CASSVAIPRSMSTEAFF. The DNA for the CDR3 is TGTGCCAGCAGCGTAGCTATCCCACGATCTATGTCCACTGAAGCTTTCTTT.

The chain uses TRBV6-5 and TRBJ1-2; D remains unclear. Germline CDR1 reads MNHEY; CDR2 reads SVGAGI. The V end was cut by 6 bases, the J end by 8 bases, with 22 bases between. CDR3 length: 15 amino acids. CDR3 nucleotides: TGTGCCAGCAGCCAGGACCCCGGGTCAAGGACCGGCTACACCTTC. This encodes CASSQDPGSRTGYTF.

This rearrangement joins TRBV6-5 to TRBJ2-3; 11 bases map to TRBD2. V dropped 6 bases and J dropped 3; count of bases not matched to a gene: 2. CDR3 length: 14 amino acids. CDR1 and CDR2 (germline): MNHEY, SVGAGI. CDR3 sequence: CASRLAGETDTQYF. CDR3 nucleotides: TGTGCCAGCAGACTAGCGGGAGAAACAGATACGCAGTATTTT.

Notes on this clone: The junction and the germline gene differ at one end; a read error may be behind it. This chain links TRBV13 with TRBJ1-2; TRBD1 might be the D (6 bases). Germline loops: CDR1 PRHDT, CDR2 FYEKMQ (reference sequence). The CDR3 has 14 residues. CDR3 residues: CASSLGGQVRGYTF. As DNA, the CDR3 is TGTGCCAGCAGTTTAGGGGGGCAGGTTCGTGGCTACACCTTC.

The sample holds a few counts of this clone. The rearrangement links TRBV10-1 to TRBJ2-7, with TRBD2 matching over 8 bases. In germline, CDR1 is WNHNN, CDR2 SYGVQD (reference sequence). Unmatched junction bases numbered 5, after V lost 10 bases and J lost 0 bases. This CDR3 is built from 13 residues. The CDR3 protein is CATLTSGSYEQYF. The CDR3 DNA is TGCGCCACCCTAACTAGCGGCTCCTACGAGCAGTACTTC.

The CDR3 is CASSYAGGSYNEQFF. CDR3 DNA: TGTGCCAGCAGTTACGCGGGGGGCTCCTACAATGAGCAGTTCTTC. V is TRBV6-5 and J is TRBJ2-1, with 8 nucleotides matching TRBD2. The trim removed 2 bases at V and 0 bases at J, leaving 0 bases unmatched. The CDR3 is made up of 15 amino acids. Germline V lookup: CDR1 MNHEY, CDR2 SVGAGI.

V gene TRBV3-1 (or the pseudogene TRBV3-2) combines with J gene TRBJ2-7; D unresolved. Germline CDR1 and CDR2: LGHDT and YNNKEL (reference sequence). V shed 3 bases and J shed 7 bases, with 10 bases lying between them. The CDR3 totals 12 residues. For the CDR3, the DNA is TGTGCCAGCAGCCAGACTGGTAGGGAGCAGTACTTC. Protein: CASSQTGREQYF.

V is TRBV7-2 and J is TRBJ2-2; D perhaps matches TRBD1 (5 bases). The CDR3 runs to 15 residues. From germline, CDR1 is SGHTA and CDR2 FQGNSA. Between the trimmed V and J ends, which lost 6 bases and 1 base, there was a span of 12 bases. The CDR3 loop is CASSSNTGNTGELFF. Here the CDR3 DNA reads TGTGCCAGCAGTTCTAATACAGGGAACACCGGGGAGCTGTTTTTT.

The gene calls are TRBV5-1 and TRBJ1-6, with D tentatively TRBD1 (5 bases). Trimming removed 4 bases at V and 10 bases at J, with 18 bases between. Per the germline V gene, CDR1 is SGHRS and CDR2 is YFSETQ. The CDR3 is 15 residues long. CDR3 sequence reads: CASSNSAGAGSPLHF. The CDR3 DNA is TGCGCCAGCAGCAACTCTGCTGGGGCCGGATCACCCCTCCACTTT.